This entry describes one TCR beta chain. These data belong to a study of blood T cell repertoires in COVID-19. Overall study context: Some COVID-19 samples were acute and others convalescent; all came from the United States, Italy and Spain. Sample material is recorded as cDNA or gDNA derived from T cells, B-cell-depleted T cells, or PBMCs.

Source study methods: Quantification of nucleated cells was approximated via reference gene primer amplification. Profiled with immunoSEQ multiplex PCR; TCRdb holds only in-frame clones, not every one. V, J and clone size reflect that table, while D and trimming were determined from the DNA. The table includes tens of thousands of clones, over 70% detected once. The CDR3 sequence is 16 residues long. Per germline, CDR1 SGHVS and CDR2 FNYEAQ. Trimming cost V 3 bases and J 2 bases; bases outside gene matches: 4. The chain uses TRBV7-6 and TRBJ2-5; 12 bases fit TRBD2. Sequencing used peripheral blood. This TCR derives from a woman aged 70-85 years with acute or convalescent COVID-19. The CDR3 DNA reads as TGTGCCAGCAGCTTGACTAGCGGGGGAGTTCAAGAGACCCAGTACTTC. Residues: CASSLTSGGVQETQYF.